This T cell receptor (beta chain) was identified during a study of OX40 agonist ivuxolimab in advanced cancers. Study context: The study treated patients with ivuxolimab, an agonistic anti-OX40 (CD134) antibody. The dose-escalation cohort had hepatocellular carcinoma, melanoma, renal cell or head and neck cancer.

A note on this clone: No antigen is known for it.

The V gene lost 2 bases and the J gene lost 3 bases, with 13 bases spanning the gap. This CDR3 is 15 amino acids long. Germline lookup yields CDR1 SGHNT and CDR2 YENEEA. General study results and limits: There was clonal expansion of CD4+ and CD8+ blood T cells by week 6 at 0.1 to 3.0 mg/kg. Some patients without response likewise showed low normalized clonal expansion.

Assay used: immunoSEQ multiplex PCR; TCRdb lists only in-frame clones, some missing. This table holds tens of thousands of clones, 85% to 95% found once. The sample here was CD4+ or CD8+ T cells sorted from blood, taken in a trial of the OX40 agonist ivuxolimab. The TCR originated in an adult with an advanced solid tumor such as melanoma, head and neck, liver or kidney cancer. The genes are TRBV11-3 and TRBJ1-2, with no clear D. Here the CDR3 reads CASSLNAAPHYGYTF. The CDR3 DNA is TGTGCCAGCAGCTTAAATGCAGCACCTCACTATGGCTACACCTTC.